Presented here are 2 T cell receptor beta chains from one specimen sequenced in a study of T cells after yellow fever vaccination. Each CDR3 protein is one row after TCRdb ran MiXCR on the 5' RACE reads. The repertoire holds roughly 50,000 distinct CDR3 sequences, 7.4% seen once, with 28% in the top ten. Sequenced material: CD8+ T cells sorted from PBMCs, taken around 15 days after the first yellow fever vaccination. These receptors were collected from a young man who received the YFV17D yellow fever vaccine.

Judged by abundance, this clonotype is medium-sized (0.01 to 0.1%). The chain couples TRBV12-3 or TRBV12-4 to TRBJ2-7, with 9 bases fitting TRBD2. CDR3 length equals 14 residues. Trimming at V came to 5 bases and at J to 4 bases, leaving 6 bases not matched to a gene. The CDR3 DNA reads as TGTGCCAGCAGTACCGGGACTAGCTTTTACGAGCAGTACTTC. Protein product: CASSTGTSFYEQYF.

This clonotype came up many times. V usage is TRBV6-5 and J usage is TRBJ1-1, with 10 positions matching TRBD1. V lost 3 bases and J lost 11; bases outside the gene matches: 9. The CDR3 consists of 14 residues. Per germline, CDR1 MNHEY and CDR2 SVGAGI. This CDR3 is CASSYSGTGVGAFF. In DNA, the CDR3 is TGTGCCAGCAGTTATTCCGGGACAGGGGTGGGGGCTTTCTTT.